This T cell receptor beta chain was sequenced for a study of blood T cells in healthy people across ages. Primed by a sample-barcoded 5' primer and a J-beta primer mix, a second PCR proceeded for about 6 to 12 cycles. MiXCR was run by TCRdb on the 5' RACE reads, yielding one entry per CDR3 protein. The repertoire holds roughly 2 million distinct CDR3 sequences, with about 50% as singletons. V shed 6 bases, J shed 6 bases, and the junction held 10 bases outside the gene matches. Germline V gene data show CDR1 as SGHTA and CDR2 as FQGNSA. The CDR3 spans 15 residues. This chain joins TRBV7-2 and TRBJ1-4; 7 bases map to TRBD1. Sequenced input: blood. This clonotype was obtained from a middle-aged woman in good health. CDR3 sequence: CASRRSGTADEKLFF. CDR3 DNA sequence: TGTGCCAGCAGGCGATCCGGGACAGCCGATGAAAAACTGTTTTTT.